The clone carrying this T cell receptor beta chain has only a few counts. The antigen remains undetermined. This entry is derived from a study of T cell repertoires in cytomegalovirus infection. Findings of the study overall: HLA-C-restricted CMV clonotypes gave the most frequent clonotype in two of eight donors.

The germline V gene encodes CDR1 DFQATT and CDR2 SNEGSKA (reference sequence). After removal of 0 bases from V and 5 bases from J, the junction contained 4 bases not matched to a gene. The CDR3 is 15 amino acids. TCRdb fed the reads into MiXCR, producing one record per CDR3 protein. The sample has roughly 340,000 distinct CDR3 sequences; around 29% are singletons. This TCR was sampled from a human donor in good health (CMV status not recorded). Some clones in this sample may be carry-over from other donors' samples. Sequencing was performed on cultured PBMCs, taken from culture after CMV antigen stimulation. V gene TRBV20-1 combines with J gene TRBJ2-7, with TRBD2 identical over 13 bases. CDR3 sequence reads: CSARDGGLAGNEQYF. The CDR3 bases are TGCAGTGCTAGAGATGGGGGACTAGCGGGAAACGAGCAGTACTTC.